The sequence of this T cell receptor beta chain was determined in a study of read filtering for tumor transcriptome and immune sequencing. About the study: Revised staging placed fewer than ten patients in R-ISS I, some 17 in II, roughly 7 in III. Whole-transcriptome libraries were prepared after DNase treatment. Study findings and constraints: IR-seq and RNA-seq agreed better without single-read clonotypes.

In this sample, this clonotype turned up many times. Its antigen is still unknown. V lost 3 bases and J 0 bases, leaving 6 bases between the germline ends. Germline-derived CDR1 and CDR2 are MNHNS and SASEGT. The CDR3 totals 14 residues. The library was built from 400 ng RNA with molecular barcoded adaptors for alpha/delta and beta/gamma chains. MiXCR, applied by TCRdb to the reads, yields one record per CDR3 protein. The sample consists of 37,000 or so distinct CDR3 sequences, approximately 15% of them appearing once. Every patient had bone marrow sampled while the disease was active. The specimen sequenced was a population of CD138-negative cells sorted from bone marrow. This clonotype was sampled from a donor aged 40 or older with multiple myeloma. The chain couples TRBV6-1 to TRBJ2-1, with D maybe TRBD2 (5 bases). The CDR3: CASSDRDSYNEQFF. CDR3 nucleotides: TGTGCCAGCAGTGACCGGGACTCCTACAATGAGCAGTTCTTC.